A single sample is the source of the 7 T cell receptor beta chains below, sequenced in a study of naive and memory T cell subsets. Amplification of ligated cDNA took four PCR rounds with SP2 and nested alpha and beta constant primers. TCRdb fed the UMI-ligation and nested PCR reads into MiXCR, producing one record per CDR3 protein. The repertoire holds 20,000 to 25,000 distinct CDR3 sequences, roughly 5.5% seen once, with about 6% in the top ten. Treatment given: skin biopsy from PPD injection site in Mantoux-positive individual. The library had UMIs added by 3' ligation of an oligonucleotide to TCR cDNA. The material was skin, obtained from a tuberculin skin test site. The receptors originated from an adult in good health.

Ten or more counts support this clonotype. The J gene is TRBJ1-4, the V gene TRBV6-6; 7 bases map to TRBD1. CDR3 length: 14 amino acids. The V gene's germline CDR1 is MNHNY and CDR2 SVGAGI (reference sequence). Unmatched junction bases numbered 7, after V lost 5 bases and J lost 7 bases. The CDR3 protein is CASSSGTVIEKLFF. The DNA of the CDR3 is TGTGCCAGCAGTAGCGGGACAGTCATTGAAAAACTGTTTTTT.

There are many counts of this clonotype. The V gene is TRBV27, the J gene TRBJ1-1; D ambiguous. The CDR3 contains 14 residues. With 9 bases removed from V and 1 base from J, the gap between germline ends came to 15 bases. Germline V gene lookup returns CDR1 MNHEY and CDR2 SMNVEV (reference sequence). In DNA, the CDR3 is TGTGCCAGTTTCACGGGGTACGGGAACACTGAAGCTTTCTTT. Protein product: CASFTGYGNTEAFF.

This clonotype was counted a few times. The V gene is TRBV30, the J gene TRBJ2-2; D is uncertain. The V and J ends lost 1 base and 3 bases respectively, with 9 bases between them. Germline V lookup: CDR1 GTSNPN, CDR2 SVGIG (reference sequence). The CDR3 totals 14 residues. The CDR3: CAWSGPADTGELFF. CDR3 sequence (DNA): TGTGCCTGGAGTGGACCGGCGGACACCGGGGAGCTGTTTTTT.

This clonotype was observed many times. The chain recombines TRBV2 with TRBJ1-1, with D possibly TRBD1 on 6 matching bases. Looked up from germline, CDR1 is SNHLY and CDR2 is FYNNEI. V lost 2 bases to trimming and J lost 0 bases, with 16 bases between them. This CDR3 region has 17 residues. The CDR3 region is CASSEYVTGSMNTEAFF. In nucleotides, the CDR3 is TGTGCCAGCAGTGAATATGTGACAGGAAGTATGAACACTGAAGCTTTCTTT.

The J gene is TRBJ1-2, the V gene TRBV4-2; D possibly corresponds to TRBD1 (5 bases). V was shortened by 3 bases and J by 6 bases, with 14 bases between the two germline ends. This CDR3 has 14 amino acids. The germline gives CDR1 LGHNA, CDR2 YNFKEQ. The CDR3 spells CASSQVQGKDGYTF. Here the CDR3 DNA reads TGTGCCAGCAGCCAGGTCCAGGGCAAGGATGGCTACACCTTC.

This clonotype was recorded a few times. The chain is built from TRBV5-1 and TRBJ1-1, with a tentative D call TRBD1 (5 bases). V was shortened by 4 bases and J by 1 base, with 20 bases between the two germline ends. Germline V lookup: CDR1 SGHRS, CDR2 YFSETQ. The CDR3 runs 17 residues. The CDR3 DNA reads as TGCGCCAGCAGCCCCGCCGGGGCCGGGTCCCCGAACACTGAAGCTTTCTTT. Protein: CASSPAGAGSPNTEAFF.

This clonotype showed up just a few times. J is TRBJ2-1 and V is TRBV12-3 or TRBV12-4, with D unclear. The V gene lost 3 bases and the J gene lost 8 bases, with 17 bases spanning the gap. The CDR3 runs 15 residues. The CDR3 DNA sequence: TGTGCCAGCAGTTTCAGCTGGCAGAGTACCCATGAGCAGTTCTTC. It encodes CASSFSWQSTHEQFF.